The 15 T cell receptor beta chains in this list originate from one sample, sequenced in a study of blood T cell repertoires in COVID-19. Assay: immunoSEQ multiplex PCR; the TCRdb copy retains only in-frame clones and omits some. The sample yields fewer than 50,000 clones, about 86% seen once. The source material was peripheral blood. These receptors were obtained from a woman over 75 with active or convalescent COVID-19.

The chain joins TRBV18 to TRBJ1-5, with TRBD1 identical over 8 bases. This CDR3 has 14 amino acids. Trimming took 3 bases from V and 5 from J; bases not matched to a gene: 3. Looked up from germline, CDR1 is KGHSH and CDR2 is LQKENI. CDR3: CASSPQQGDQPQHF. For the CDR3, the DNA is TGTGCCAGCTCACCGCAACAGGGGGATCAGCCCCAGCATTTT.

The rearrangement uses TRBV7-3 and TRBJ2-3, with 7 bases fitting TRBD2. There are 16 residues in the CDR3. CDR1 and CDR2 from the germline V gene are SGHTA and FQGTGA. The trim removed 2 bases at V and 1 base at J, leaving 6 bases unmatched. The CDR3 spells CASSLEASGRTDTQYF. CDR3 DNA: TGTGCCAGCAGCTTAGAAGCTAGCGGTCGCACAGATACGCAGTATTTT.

V gene TRBV9 combines with J gene TRBJ1-4; D is uncertain. The CDR3 covers 15 residues. Germline values: CDR1 SGDLS, CDR2 YYNGEE. The V gene lost 3 bases and the J gene lost 0 bases, with 9 bases spanning the gap. CDR3 in DNA: TGTGCCAGCAGCGCCCACGGGACAACTAATGAAAAACTGTTTTTT. This codes for CASSAHGTTNEKLFF.

This clone has just one count. CDR3 sequence: CSARSSMEQYF. CDR3 DNA sequence: TGCAGTGCTAGAAGCTCTATGGAGCAGTACTTC. V and J are TRBV20-1 and TRBJ2-7; no reliable D call. CDR1 is DFQATT and CDR2 is SNEGSKA in the germline V gene (reference sequence). The CDR3 is 11 residues long. Trimming pared 2 bases from V and 7 bases from J, leaving 9 bases between.

V usage is TRBV9 and J usage is TRBJ2-2; no clear D. This CDR3 comprises 13 residues. Trimming removed 0 bases from V and 3 bases from J, with 3 bases in between. The germline CDR1 and CDR2 sequences are SGDLS and YYNGEE. The CDR3 spells CASSVVDTGELFF. CDR3 nucleotide sequence: TGTGCCAGCAGCGTAGTCGACACCGGGGAGCTGTTTTTT.

The V gene is TRBV7-9, the J gene TRBJ1-3; 7 bases are a match to TRBD1. The germline V gene encodes CDR1 SEHNR and CDR2 FQNEAQ (reference sequence). The CDR3 contains 13 residues. V lost 5 bases to trimming and J lost 8 bases; unmatched junction nucleotides: 6. This chain's CDR3 is CASSDRVMDTIYF. CDR3 DNA sequence: TGTGCCAGCAGCGACAGGGTGATGGACACCATATATTTT.

This clone was detected a few times. The chain recombines TRBV2 with TRBJ2-2; TRBD1 aligns across 8 bases. This CDR3 is built from 15 residues. The V gene end was trimmed by 5 bases and the J gene end by 2 bases; junction bases not matched to a gene: 4. In germline, CDR1 is SNHLY, CDR2 FYNNEI. The CDR3 sequence is CASSRGQVNTGELFF. The CDR3 DNA sequence: TGTGCCAGCAGTCGGGGACAGGTTAACACCGGGGAGCTGTTTTTT. Filled out from reference TRBV2 and TRBJ2-2, the complete variable domain reads EPEVTQTPSHQVTQMGQEVILRCVPISNHLYFYWYRQILGQKVEFLVSFYNNEISEKSEIFDDQFSVERPDGSNFTLKIRSTKLEDSAMYFCASSRGQVNTGELFFGEGSRLTVL.

This clone showed up just once. The chain carries TRBV4-2 and TRBJ1-4, with TRBD1 as a possible D gene (6 bases). Germline CDR1 reads LGHNA; CDR2 reads YNFKEQ. CDR3 length: 16 amino acids. The V end was cut by 0 bases, the J end by 6 bases, with 14 bases between. CDR3 sequence reads: CASSQELGAPDEKLFF. The CDR3 nucleotides read TGTGCCAGCAGCCAAGAATTGGGGGCGCCAGATGAAAAACTGTTTTTT.

V usage is TRBV7-9 and J usage is TRBJ1-5; tentatively, D is TRBD1 (6 bases). The ends were cut back, 3 bases at V and 4 bases at J, with 13 bases in the middle. In germline, CDR1 is SEHNR, CDR2 FQNEAQ (reference sequence). The CDR3 totals 15 residues. CDR3 nucleotide sequence: TGTGCCAGCAGCTTGGCGGGGGGCATGAATCAGCCCCAGCATTTT. This translates into CASSLAGGMNQPQHF.

The chain joins TRBV28 to TRBJ1-5, with 7 bases lining up with TRBD1. V lost 10 bases and J lost 3; bases outside the gene matches: 6. Germline lookup yields CDR1 MDHEN and CDR2 SYDVKM. This CDR3 comprises 13 residues. The CDR3 region is CATTGVVNQPQHF. The CDR3 DNA is TGTGCCACAACAGGGGTGGTCAATCAGCCCCAGCATTTT.

The V gene is TRBV19, the J gene TRBJ2-7; D is undetermined. V was cut by 1 base and J by 3 bases, with 10 bases left in between. The length of the CDR3 is 14 residues. Germline CDR1 LNHDA, CDR2 SQIVND (reference sequence). The CDR3 sequence: CASSIGRLYYEQYF. The DNA for the CDR3 is TGTGCCAGTAGTATAGGTCGACTTTACTACGAGCAGTACTTC.

The chain links TRBV3-1 (or the pseudogene TRBV3-2) to TRBJ2-7; TRBD1 aligns across 9 bases. CDR3 length: 15 residues. Germline V gene data show CDR1 as LGHDT and CDR2 as YNNKEL (reference sequence). The junction had 7 bases not matched to a gene; V was cut back by 1 base and J by 6 bases. CDR3 sequence: CASSQVGTGTSEQYF. CDR3 nucleotides: TGTGCCAGCAGCCAAGTAGGGACAGGGACGAGCGAGCAGTACTTC.

The chain has TRBV5-1 and TRBJ2-1; 10 nucleotides align to TRBD2. Germline V lookup: CDR1 SGHRS, CDR2 YFSETQ. The V gene end was trimmed by 0 bases and the J gene end by 4 bases; junction bases not matched to a gene: 10. The CDR3 sequence is 18 residues long. DNA of the CDR3: TGCGCCAGCAGCTTGGATTGGGGTCTAGCGGGAGAGTACAATGAGCAGTTCTTC. It is translated as CASSLDWGLAGEYNEQFF.

The chain uses TRBV5-1 and TRBJ2-7; 7 bases line up with TRBD1. The germline V gene has CDR1 SGHRS and CDR2 YFSETQ. The junction had 6 bases not matched to a gene; V was cut back by 0 bases and J by 0 bases. This CDR3 is built from 16 residues. The CDR3 nucleotides are TGCGCCAGCAGCTTGGAAGGGACAGCGTACTCCTACGAGCAGTACTTC. Translating gives CASSLEGTAYSYEQYF.

This sequence joins TRBV28 and TRBJ2-2, with D perhaps TRBD1 (6 bases). Germline CDR1 MDHEN, CDR2 SYDVKM. Trimming took off 10 bases at V and 5 bases at J, with 14 bases between the two ends. The CDR3 loop spans 13 amino acids. CDR3 sequence reads: CATEYRETGELFF. The CDR3 nucleotides are TGTGCCACCGAATACAGGGAAACCGGGGAGCTGTTTTTT.